This is a list of T cell receptor beta chains from one sample in a study of vaccination and CD4 T cells after COVID-19. A single record per CDR3 protein comes from TCRdb applying MiXCR to the PCR reads. The sample has around 17,000 distinct CDR3 sequences, under 75% seen once. Their antigens are not known. The sample taken for sequencing was CD4+ T cells from blood, cultured in vitro. These receptors originate from a human donor who had recovered from COVID-19. CDR3s include the opening cysteine and the closing phenylalanine or tryptophan. The D gene is left open where the match is weak. Rows may omit the clone size; those that give it use once, few, many or a size class.

cdr3_nt cdr3_aa j_call clone_size d_call v_call
TGCGCCAGCAGCTTGGATGGGACTGGGGGGCCCCAGCATTTT CASSLDGTGGPQHF TRBJ1-5 once - TRBV5-1
TGTGCCAGCAGCTCGGGATCGAACACAGATACGCAGTATTTT CASSSGSNTDTQYF TRBJ2-3 - - TRBV5-5
TGTGCCAGCAGCACCCACCTGCGGGGGGAGGAGGTTCCTGAAGCTTTCTTT CASSTHLRGEEVPEAFF TRBJ1-1 - - TRBV7-2
TGTGCCAGCAGTTACTCCCATGGACGGGGCTATGGCTACACCTTC CASSYSHGRGYGYTF TRBJ1-2 few - TRBV6-5
TGTGCCAGCAGCCCAGGACTACAATCAGATACGCAGTATTTT CASSPGLQSDTQYF TRBJ2-3 few - TRBV7-3
TGTGCCAGCAGCCAGCTCGGATCGGGGTTTCACTACGAGCAGTACTTC CASSQLGSGFHYEQYF TRBJ2-7 - - TRBV3-1
TGCGCCAGCAGCCAAGAAGGTCCCGATACGCAGTATTTT CASSQEGPDTQYF TRBJ2-3 - - TRBV4-1
TGTGCCAGCAGCCCAGGGACAGGGGAGTATGAAAAACTGTTTTTT CASSPGTGEYEKLFF TRBJ1-4 once TRBD1 TRBV7-9
TGTGCCAGCAGCCGGACTAGCCAAGCCTACGAGCAGTACTTC CASSRTSQAYEQYF TRBJ2-7 - TRBD2 TRBV11-3
TGTGCCAGCAGTTTCGCAGGGATCGTCTCGAGCTACACCTTC CASSFAGIVSSYTF TRBJ1-2 - - TRBV12-3/TRBV12-4
TGTGCCAGCAGCTTATGGGGGGCGCTTAGCAATCAGCCCCAGCATTTT CASSLWGALSNQPQHF TRBJ1-5 few - TRBV7-8
TGTGCCACCAACACCGGGGACTATGGCTACACCTTC CATNTGDYGYTF TRBJ1-2 few - TRBV6-1
TGTGCCTCCCGAGGTGGGAGCTCTGGAAACACCATATATTTT CASRGGSSGNTIYF TRBJ1-3 - - TRBV9
TGTGCCACCAACCAAATAGCCGGAGATACGCAGTATTTT CATNQIAGDTQYF TRBJ2-3 - - TRBV24-1
TGTGCCTGGAGTGTGGGGGAGCGGGAGGGCAAAGAGACCCAGTACTTC CAWSVGEREGKETQYF TRBJ2-5 - TRBD2 TRBV30
TGTGCCAGTAGCGCCCTAGGGGGCAGGGGCCATGGCTACACCTTC CASSALGGRGHGYTF TRBJ1-2 - TRBD1 TRBV19
TGTGCCAGCAGCTTAATGCCGGGACAGGTCCGGCGGGGGAACACTGAAGCTTTCTTT CASSLMPGQVRRGNTEAFF TRBJ1-1 - TRBD1 TRBV7-9
TGTGCCAGCGGACTACAGGGGTTTTCTAACATTCAGTACTTC CASGLQGFSNIQYF TRBJ2-4 - - TRBV2
TGCAGTGCCCCGACTAGCGGGACGAATGAGCAGTTCTTC CSAPTSGTNEQFF TRBJ2-1 - TRBD2 TRBV20-1
TGTGCCAGCAGTGAAGAAGCGAACTACTCCTACGAGCAGTACTTC CASSEEANYSYEQYF TRBJ2-7 few - TRBV6-1
TGCAGTGCTAGTGACCGACAGGGGGCGACTGGGGCCAACGTCCTGACTTTC CSASDRQGATGANVLTF TRBJ2-6 - TRBD1 TRBV20-1
TGTGCCAGCAGTGAATTTGGGGGGGTCGCTGAGCAGTTCTTC CASSEFGGVAEQFF TRBJ2-1 - TRBD2 TRBV2
TGTGCCAGCAGTTTCTCAGGGGGGAACACCATATATTTT CASSFSGGNTIYF TRBJ1-3 - TRBD1 TRBV12-3/TRBV12-4
TGTGCCAGCAGCGTAGCTCCTACAGATACGCAGTATTTT CASSVAPTDTQYF TRBJ2-3 - - TRBV9
TGTGCCAGCAGCTCCTTCAGCCAACAAGAGACCCAGTACTTC CASSSFSQQETQYF TRBJ2-5 - - TRBV7-6
TGCAGCGTTGTGTGGATACCGAACACCGGGGAGCTGTTTTTT CSVVWIPNTGELFF TRBJ2-2 - - TRBV29-1
TGCGCCAGCAGCTTGGAAGGGGACGATACGCAGTATTTT CASSLEGDDTQYF TRBJ2-3 once - TRBV5-1
TGTGCCAGCAGCTTAGTTCTTTCACCCCTCCACTTT CASSLVLSPLHF TRBJ1-6 few - TRBV7-2
TGTGCCAGCAGCCAACCGACAGGGGGCACAGATACGCAGTATTTT CASSQPTGGTDTQYF TRBJ2-3 - TRBD1 TRBV7-3
TGTGCCAGCATCCTACAGGGGGCGTATGGAGGCTACACCTTC CASILQGAYGGYTF TRBJ1-2 few TRBD1 TRBV7-2
TGTGCCAGCAGCCCCTCCTCGGGTTTCGGTCAGCCCCAGCATTTT CASSPSSGFGQPQHF TRBJ1-5 - - TRBV11-2
TGTGCCAGCAGTGATCCAGACGCTAATGAAAAACTGTTTTTT CASSDPDANEKLFF TRBJ1-4 - - TRBV2
TGCAGTGCAGTGTTTGGGGGAGGGTCAGATACGCAGTATTTT CSAVFGGGSDTQYF TRBJ2-3 - TRBD2 TRBV20-1
TGTGCCAGCTCACCCCCGTTCGGACTAGTTTCGGCCGAGCAGTACTTC CASSPPFGLVSAEQYF TRBJ2-7 - TRBD2 TRBV18
TGTGCCAGCAGAGGGTCAGCGTCTAACTATGGCTACACCTTC CASRGSASNYGYTF TRBJ1-2 - - TRBV27
TGTGCCACCAGTCAGGGTATCAAGGGAGATACGCAGTATTTT CATSQGIKGDTQYF TRBJ2-3 - - TRBV24-1
TGTGCCTGGGGGGTTCACGGACAAAGGGGAAACATTCAGTACTTC CAWGVHGQRGNIQYF TRBJ2-4 - - TRBV30
TGTGCCAGCAGCTACAGCCCCCGGGAGACCCAGTACTTC CASSYSPRETQYF TRBJ2-5 - - TRBV7-2
TGTGCCAGCAGTCCTAGGGCAGGGGCGAGCACAGATACGCAGTATTTT CASSPRAGASTDTQYF TRBJ2-3 - - TRBV27
TGTGCCAGTAGCTCGGCGGGGGGGCGCGTTGGCTACACCTTC CASSSAGGRVGYTF TRBJ1-2 few - TRBV19
TGTGCCAGCACCACTCAGCGGGGGGGCACAGATACGCAGTATTTT CASTTQRGGTDTQYF TRBJ2-3 - TRBD2 TRBV7-2
TGCAGTGCTAAAGACGGACCTAATGAAAAACTGTTTTTT CSAKDGPNEKLFF TRBJ1-4 - - TRBV20-1
TGTGCCAGCAGCTTAGAGGGGGGACTGATAAGCTCCTACGAGCAGTACTTC CASSLEGGLISSYEQYF TRBJ2-7 - - TRBV7-2
TGCAGTGCTAGAGACCCGGCGATAATCGATACGCAGTATTTT CSARDPAIIDTQYF TRBJ2-3 few - TRBV20-1
TGTGCCAGCAGTGATCAAGGACCCTCTGATACGCAGTATTTT CASSDQGPSDTQYF TRBJ2-3 few - TRBV6-4
TGTGCCAGCAGCTTATTTGGGGCCATAGACACCGGGGAGCTGTTTTTT CASSLFGAIDTGELFF TRBJ2-2 - - TRBV7-2
TGTGCCAGCAGTCTACAAAGGCTCACTGAAGCTTTCTTT CASSLQRLTEAFF TRBJ1-1 few - TRBV6-1